The source of this T cell receptor (beta chain) is a study of beta chain features in type 1 diabetes. Expressed TCRB transcripts were sequenced after all isolated RNA was converted to cDNA. The protocol was immunoSEQ multiplex PCR, while the TCRdb copy is restricted to in-frame clones and leaves out a portion. Of around 200,000 clones in the sample, approximately 13% are singletons; the top ten hold 0.5% to 0.75%. Germline lookup yields CDR1 SGHDT and CDR2 YYEEEE. This CDR3 spans 13 amino acids. J lost 5 bases, V lost 4 bases, and 2 bases had no gene match. This receptor was identified in a woman younger than 35 in good health. Sequenced: central memory CD4+ T cells from blood. V and J are TRBV5-6 and TRBJ2-5; 10 positions agree with TRBD2. The CDR3 region is CASSDSGRETQYF. The CDR3 DNA sequence: TGTGCCAGCAGCGATAGCGGGAGGGAGACCCAGTACTTC.